The 14 T cell receptor beta chains below all came from one sample that was sequenced in a study of T cells in Graves' hyperthyroidism and ophthalmopathy. What was amplified from RNA transcripts were TCR beta CDR3 regions. An initial round of RT-PCR targeting the TCR CDR3 relied on the HTBI primer set. Each CDR3 protein gets one entry after TCRdb re-called the multiplex PCR reads with MiXCR. The table has approximately 300,000 distinct CDR3 sequences, roughly 19% seen once. The sample was blood. Receptor source: a man aged 45-60 years with Graves' ophthalmopathy.

This clonotype was seen ten or more times. The gene calls are TRBV30 and TRBJ1-1; D gene uncertain. V was pared by 4 bases and J by 11 bases, with 17 bases between. The germline CDR1 and CDR2 sequences are GTSNPN and SVGIG (reference sequence). The CDR3 contains 12 residues. CDR3 region: CAWTTTPNLAFF. Written as DNA, the CDR3 is TGTGCCTGGACCACCACCCCCAATCTTGCTTTCTTT.

This clonotype was recorded a few times. The chain recombines TRBV6-1 with TRBJ1-4; unclear D gene. V lost 4 bases and J lost 3, with 6 bases in between. CDR1 and CDR2 from the germline V gene are MNHNS and SASEGT. The CDR3 is 13 residues long. The CDR3 nucleotides read TGTGCCAGCAGTGTGGTGTCTAATGAAAAACTGTTTTTT. This gives the protein CASSVVSNEKLFF.

This clonotype has only a few counts. A read error may be the cause here, since a much bigger clone is one base away. The chain employs TRBV28 and TRBJ2-5, with TRBD2 matching 7 bases. Germline CDR1 is MDHEN and CDR2 is SYDVKM. CDR3 length: 15 residues. J gave up 4 bases and V 9 bases, and 14 bases lay outside the gene matches. This CDR3 reads CASGTNGSIGETQYF. The CDR3 DNA reads as TGTGCCAGTGGGACTAACGGGAGTATCGGAGAGACCCAGTACTTC.

Many counts were recorded for this clonotype. The chain employs TRBV27 and TRBJ1-2; D call uncertain. The ends were cut back, 2 bases at V and 0 bases at J, with 10 bases in the middle. Germline values: CDR1 MNHEY, CDR2 SMNVEV (reference sequence). The CDR3 spans 15 residues. The CDR3 sequence is CASSLKGPPNYGYTF. The CDR3 DNA follows: TGTGCCAGCAGTTTAAAAGGCCCACCTAACTATGGCTACACCTTC.

In DNA form, the CDR3 reads TGTGCCAGCAGTCCTACCCGGGGACTAGCAAACAATGAGCAGTTCTTC. Translation gives CASSPTRGLANNEQFF. J is TRBJ2-1 and V is TRBV6-2 or TRBV6-3; 9 bases fit TRBD2. The V gene's germline CDR1 is MNHEY and CDR2 SVGEGT. The junction had 10 bases not matched to a gene; V was cut back by 5 bases and J by 5 bases. CDR3 length equals 16 residues.

This clonotype was found many times. The chain uses TRBV10-3 and TRBJ1-1, with D possibly matching TRBD1 (6 bases). The CDR3 length is 13 residues. Looked up from germline, CDR1 is ENHRY and CDR2 is SYGVKD. Trimming removed 10 bases at V and 0 bases at J, with 12 bases between. The CDR3 DNA reads TGTGCCACCTGGGGGGGGCTGAACACTGAAGCTTTCTTT. This sequence encodes CATWGGLNTEAFF.

A few counts support this clonotype. The chain is built from TRBV10-3 and TRBJ1-5; possible D gene TRBD1, 5 bases. V was shortened by 2 bases and J by 2 bases, with 10 bases between the two germline ends. This CDR3 comprises 15 residues. From germline, CDR1 is ENHRY and CDR2 SYGVKD. CDR3 sequence: CAISEAGGGNQPQHF. The CDR3 DNA reads as TGTGCCATCAGTGAGGCGGGGGGGGGCAATCAGCCCCAGCATTTT.

This clonotype was detected only a few times. The rearrangement links TRBV7-6 to TRBJ1-5; unclear D gene. The V end was cut by 1 base, the J end by 5 bases, with 9 bases between. Germline V gives CDR1 SGHVS, CDR2 FNYEAQ. CDR3 length: 14 amino acids. The CDR3 loop reads CASSLESGYQPQHF. Written as DNA, the CDR3 is TGTGCCAGCAGCTTAGAATCAGGTTATCAGCCCCAGCATTTT.

This clonotype was picked up many times. This chain joins TRBV2 and TRBJ1-3; D ambiguous. CDR1 and CDR2 (germline): SNHLY, FYNNEI. This CDR3 is 13 amino acids long. The V end lost 7 bases, the J end lost 0 bases, and 7 bases lay between the germline ends. CDR3 coding DNA: TGTGCCAGCACCACTAACTCTGGAAACACCATATATTTT. Translating gives CASTTNSGNTIYF.

This clonotype was seen a handful of times. CDR3 sequence: CSAIVGAYEQYF. The CDR3 DNA is TGCAGCGCCATAGTGGGGGCTTACGAGCAGTACTTC. The chain recombines TRBV29-1 with TRBJ2-7; D may be TRBD1 (6 bases). This CDR3 has 12 residues. The germline gives CDR1 SQVTM, CDR2 ANQGSEA. Trimming removed 7 bases from V and 4 bases from J, with 14 bases in between.

The J gene is TRBJ1-1, the V gene TRBV24-1; perhaps TRBD1 as D (5 bases). V dropped 6 bases and J dropped 1 base, with 8 bases sitting between them. The germline gives CDR1 KGHDR, CDR2 SFDVKD. The CDR3 runs to 13 residues. Written as DNA, the CDR3 is TGTGCCACCAGTCAGGGCCCGAACACTGAAGCTTTCTTT. As protein: CATSQGPNTEAFF.

Remarks on this clonotype: At one of its ends the junction is not consistent with the germline gene, which may arise from a read error. The J gene is TRBJ2-2, the V gene TRBV7-7, with a tentative D call TRBD2 (5 bases). There are 17 residues in the CDR3. Germline loops: CDR1 SSHAT, CDR2 FNYEAQ (reference sequence). CDR3 protein: CASRTPVGKENTGELFF. The CDR3 DNA reads as TGTGCTAGCAGGACTCCGGTGGGCAAGGAGAACACCGGGGAGCTGTTTTTT.

The chain employs TRBV20-1 and TRBJ2-7, with 12 bases identical to TRBD2. Trimming cost V 6 bases and J 2 bases; bases outside gene matches: 5. The CDR3 runs 14 residues. Germline CDR1 reads DFQATT; CDR2 reads SNEGSKA (reference sequence). The DNA of the CDR3 is TGCAGTGCGGATCGGACTAGCGGGACCTACGAGCAGTACTTC. Translating it yields CSADRTSGTYEQYF.

V usage is TRBV24-1 and J usage is TRBJ2-5; TRBD2 is a possible D gene (5 bases). V gave up 2 bases and J gave up 1 base, with 7 bases separating them. The CDR3 covers 14 residues. Germline loops: CDR1 KGHDR, CDR2 SFDVKD. CDR3 sequence: CATSDSGVQETQYF. The CDR3 DNA sequence: TGTGCCACCAGTGATTCCGGGGTCCAAGAGACCCAGTACTTC.